Detailed here is one T cell receptor beta chain. The target antigen is unknown. Sample-barcoded 5' priming and a J-beta primer mix drove a second PCR of about 7 to 12 cycles. TCRdb reprocessed the 5' RACE reads via MiXCR and lists one record per CDR3 protein. The sample yields 800,000 or so distinct CDR3 sequences, less than 60% seen once. The sample originates from a study of blood T cells in healthy people across ages. General study points: When one million T cells were used, diversity estimates were thought to be underestimates.

Per germline, CDR1 SQVTM and CDR2 ANQGSEA. Trimming removed 7 bases at V and 6 bases at J, with 16 bases between. CDR3 length equals 13 residues. The sequencing sample was made of blood. The receptor comes from a man older than 75 in good health. The rearrangement links TRBV29-1 to TRBJ2-4; D is perhaps TRBD1 (6 bases). The CDR3 spells CSGGDTLGNIQYF. The CDR3, as DNA: TGCAGCGGTGGGGACACGCTGGGAAACATTCAGTACTTC.